What follows is one T cell receptor (beta chain) and its context. What it recognizes is unknown. The data were taken from a study of cytomegalovirus exposure and HLA in healthy donors. Study findings and constraints: Later genetic work tied a missense DCLRE1C variant to beta-chain V and J trimming. Near-uniform donor sequencing depth was presumed by presence/absence analyses. At a 0.05 false discovery rate, a later analysis found 15,000 to 20,000 TCR beta sequences to be associated with HLA alleles.

The PCR employed 60 Vbeta primers together with 13 Jbeta primers. The data were produced by immunoSEQ multiplex PCR, yet TCRdb's version contains in-frame clones alone and is incomplete. The sample yields under 200,000 clones, just under 80% seen once. The donors gave bone marrow, and they were healthy. Sample: PBMCs. The clonotype originates from a woman between 50 and 59 years old in good health and CMV-seropositive.

This CDR3 is CASRSEAGYNEQFF. CDR3 nucleotides: TGTGCCAGCAGATCTGAAGCGGGGTACAATGAGCAGTTCTTC. The chain is built from TRBV28 and TRBJ2-1; TRBD2 matches at 7 bases. J lost 4 bases, V lost 6 bases, and 6 bases had no gene match. This CDR3 is 14 amino acids long. CDR1 and CDR2 from the germline V gene are MDHEN and SYDVKM.